These T cell receptor beta chains were read from a single sample in a study of post-analysis software for immune sequencing data. A single record per CDR3 protein comes from TCRdb applying MiXCR to the PCR reads. The table records 450,000 or so distinct CDR3 sequences, around 40% of them present only once. The sample taken for sequencing was blood. All receptors derive from a girl aged 5-17 years with multiple sclerosis. Each CDR3 is given with its conserved first and last residue. A D gene is named only where the DNA matches it firmly. Clone size, where shown, is once, few, many, or a class for clones that have expanded.

J gene,V gene,clone size,D gene,CDR3 protein,CDR3 DNA
TRBJ2-5,TRBV28,-,TRBD2,CASSPRGGKRAKETQYF,TGTGCCAGCAGTCCTCGCGGGGGGAAAAGGGCGAAAGAGACCCAGTACTTC
TRBJ2-3,TRBV20-1,few,-,CSASIASDTQYF,TGCAGTGCTTCTATAGCGTCAGATACGCAGTATTTT
TRBJ2-1,TRBV15,few,TRBD2,CATSRDDTGGRGSEQFF,TGTGCCACCAGCAGAGATGATACGGGCGGGAGGGGCAGTGAGCAGTTCTTC
TRBJ2-7,TRBV7-2,once,TRBD2,CASSFRLAGLSYEQYF,TGTGCCAGCAGCTTCAGACTAGCGGGACTCTCCTACGAGCAGTACTTC
TRBJ1-1,TRBV12-3/TRBV12-4,-,TRBD1,CASSLEQGMSEAFF,TGTGCCAGCAGTTTAGAACAGGGGATGTCTGAAGCTTTCTTT
TRBJ2-7,TRBV7-6,-,TRBD2,CVSSLGAGGSSYEQYF,TGTGTCAGCAGCTTAGGGGCCGGGGGGAGCTCCTACGAGCAGTACTTC
TRBJ2-5,TRBV14,-,-,CAGSRRDKKRETQYF,TGTGCCGGCAGTCGGCGGGACAAGAAGCGAGAGACCCAGTACTTC
TRBJ2-7,TRBV28,-,TRBD1,CASSPSGRGPFHEQYF,TGTGCCAGCAGTCCCTCTGGCAGGGGGCCTTTCCACGAGCAGTACTTC
TRBJ2-1,TRBV2,-,TRBD2,CASSLSSGRMHEQFF,TGTGCCAGCAGCCTCTCTAGCGGGAGGATGCATGAGCAGTTCTTC
TRBJ2-5,TRBV10-1,-,-,CASSESGAQETQYF,TGCGCCAGCAGTGAGTCGGGGGCTCAAGAGACCCAGTACTTC
TRBJ2-1,TRBV7-9,-,TRBD2,CASSLSLAGASSYNEQFF,TGTGCCAGCAGCTTATCACTAGCGGGAGCGAGCTCCTACAATGAGCAGTTCTTC
TRBJ2-5,TRBV20-1,-,-,CSAREQGGRETQYF,TGCAGTGCTAGAGAACAGGGAGGGAGGGAGACCCAGTACTTC
TRBJ1-2,TRBV7-2,-,-,CASSLAGEDYGYTF,TGTGCCAGCAGCTTAGCCGGGGAGGACTATGGCTACACCTTC
TRBJ1-1,TRBV5-1,few,TRBD1,CASSLSGTGGLNTEAFF,TGCGCCAGCAGCCTCTCCGGGACAGGGGGCCTGAACACTGAAGCTTTCTTT
TRBJ1-2,TRBV12-3/TRBV12-4,-,-,CASSLDREVWRTWDGCTF,TGTGCCAGCAGTTTAGATCGGGAGGTTTGGAGGACTTGGGACGGCTGCACCTTC
TRBJ2-7,TRBV10-2,once,TRBD2,CASTLLAGGYYEQYF,TGCGCCAGCACTTTACTAGCGGGAGGGTACTACGAGCAGTACTTC
TRBJ1-2,TRBV12-3/TRBV12-4,once,-,CASSLTLGRGGGYTF,TGTGCCAGCAGCCTAACCCTGGGGCGGGGCGGTGGCTACACCTTC
TRBJ2-5,TRBV5-1,-,TRBD2,CASGRAGTSVQETQYF,TGCGCCAGCGGTAGAGCCGGGACTAGCGTACAAGAGACCCAGTACTTC